Each of the 24 T cell receptor beta chains below was sequenced from the same sample in a study of T cells in Graves' hyperthyroidism and ophthalmopathy (dated by TCRdb to between 2018 and 2021). Libraries were built with multiplex PCR. The listed sequencing device is Illumina HiSeq 2000. Amplification of TCR beta CDR3 regions was carried out from RNA transcripts. A first-round RT-PCR of the TCR CDR3 used the HTBI primer set with the Qiagen OneStep RT-PCR kit. TCRdb itself trimmed the public reads at Q25 with fastp, ran MiXCR and retained productive beta chains. Merged by CDR3 protein, the rows form single entries marked with the most common genes and DNA. A total of a few hundred thousand distinct CDR3 sequences appear in this sample, roughly a fifth of them only once. The top ten constitute under 40% of the sample. Sequenced sample: blood. These receptors originate from a man aged 50-60 years with Graves' ophthalmopathy.

This chain connects TRBV12-3 or TRBV12-4 to TRBJ2-1; D is unclear. The CDR3 loop spans 12 amino acids. V was shortened by 1 base and J by 12 bases, with 10 bases between the two germline ends. CDR3 sequence: CASSLVGGWQFF. The CDR3 DNA reads as TGTGCCAGCAGTTTAGTTGGTGGGTGGCAGTTCTTC.

The chain has TRBV5-1 and TRBJ2-3; TRBD1 matches 7 bases. The CDR3 has 15 residues. V was pared by 0 bases and J by 6 bases, with 7 bases of the junction left unmatched. The germline V gene encodes CDR1 SGHRS and CDR2 YFSETQ. CDR3 DNA: TGCGCCAGCAGCTTGGGGGACAGACCAGGGGATACGCAGTATTTT. Its protein product is CASSLGDRPGDTQYF.

On this clonotype itself: Since a much larger clone is just one base distant, this may be a read error. J is TRBJ2-3 and V is TRBV28, with D unclear. Trimming cost V 5 bases and J 1 base, with 13 bases left between them. The V gene's germline CDR1 is MDHEN and CDR2 SYDVKM. The CDR3 is 15 amino acids. The CDR3 sequence: CASSTPQLGTDTQYF. The CDR3 nucleotides are TGTGCCAGCAGTACCCCGCAGCTGGGCACAGATACGCAGTATTTT.

The V call is TRBV20-1, the J call TRBJ2-3; 10 bases align to TRBD2. Germline V gene sequence: CDR1 DFQATT, CDR2 SNEGSKA (reference sequence). The CDR3 has 15 residues. V shed 1 base and J 2 bases; nucleotides not matched to a gene: 3. Here the CDR3 DNA reads TGCAGTGCTAGAGGGACTAGCGGTTACACAGATACGCAGTATTTT. It specifies CSARGTSGYTDTQYF.

This clonotype was counted a few times. The V gene is TRBV7-2, the J gene TRBJ2-7; 8 nucleotides agree with TRBD2. CDR1 is SGHTA, CDR2 FQGNSA, per germline. The CDR3 spans 15 residues. The trim removed 5 bases at V and 4 bases at J, leaving 10 bases unmatched. The chain's CDR3 is CASSNVGTRGYEQYF. CDR3 DNA sequence: TGTGCCAGCAGCAACGTGGGGACTAGGGGGTACGAGCAGTACTTC. The variable domain in full, completed from reference TRBV7-2 and TRBJ2-7, reads GAGVSQSPSNKVTEKGKDVELRCDPISGHTALYWYRQSLGQGLEFLIYFQGNSAPDKSGLPSDRFSAERTGGSVSTLTIQRTQQEDSAVYLCASSNVGTRGYEQYFGPGTRLTVT.

The V call is TRBV19, the J call TRBJ1-1, with a tentative D call TRBD1 (5 bases). The CDR3 has 14 residues. The germline CDR1 and CDR2 sequences are LNHDA and SQIVND (reference sequence). Trimming cost V 6 bases and J 1 base, with 12 bases left between them. CDR3 residues: CASRSREWNTEAFF. As DNA, the CDR3 is TGTGCCAGTAGGTCCAGGGAGTGGAACACTGAAGCTTTCTTT.

This rearrangement joins TRBV12-3 or TRBV12-4 to TRBJ1-2; possibly TRBD1 for D (5 bases). The CDR3 has 17 amino acids. Trimming left V 2 bases short and J 2 bases short, with 18 bases between. The CDR3 bases are TGTGCCAGCAGTTTATCGCTGGGGCTCTTAGCGAACTATGGCTACACCTTC. It translates to CASSLSLGLLANYGYTF.

Many counts were recorded for this clonotype. This chain joins TRBV7-9 and TRBJ2-3; D possibly corresponds to TRBD2 (5 bases). V was pared by 5 bases and J by 0 bases, with 12 bases between. CDR1 is SEHNR and CDR2 is FQNEAQ in the germline V gene (reference sequence). The CDR3 has 15 amino acids. The CDR3 loop is CASSETGISTDTQYF. The CDR3 DNA reads as TGTGCCAGCAGCGAAACGGGAATAAGCACAGATACGCAGTATTTT.

V is TRBV20-1 and J is TRBJ1-5; D gene ambiguous. The CDR3 totals 15 residues. V lost 4 bases, J lost 0 bases, and 13 bases lay in between. CDR1 and CDR2 from the germline V gene are DFQATT and SNEGSKA (reference sequence). The CDR3 spells CSAMETPYSNQPQHF. CDR3 in DNA: TGCAGTGCTATGGAAACCCCTTATAGCAATCAGCCCCAGCATTTT.

Only a few counts were recorded for this clonotype. The chain recombines TRBV2 with TRBJ2-1, with 10 nucleotides matching TRBD2. This CDR3 is 17 amino acids long. After removal of 2 bases from V and 4 bases from J, the junction contained 8 bases not matched to a gene. Germline CDR1 SNHLY, CDR2 FYNNEI. CDR3 sequence (DNA): TGTGCCAGCAGTGAACTAGCGGGAGTCGGGGTTTACAATGAGCAGTTCTTC. Translating it yields CASSELAGVGVYNEQFF. The variable domain in full, completed from reference TRBV2 and TRBJ2-1, reads EPEVTQTPSHQVTQMGQEVILRCVPISNHLYFYWYRQILGQKVEFLVSFYNNEISEKSEIFDDQFSVERPDGSNFTLKIRSTKLEDSAMYFCASSELAGVGVYNEQFFGPGTRLTVL.

The sample holds a few counts of this clonotype. The rearrangement joins TRBV5-1 to TRBJ2-7; D is perhaps TRBD2 (7 bases). V shed 4 bases and J shed 3 bases, with 17 bases lying between them. This CDR3 region has 15 residues. CDR1 and CDR2 (germline): SGHRS, YFSETQ. The CDR3 nucleotides read TGCGCCAGCAGCCCCTTAAGGGGGGGGGGCTACGAGCAGTACTTC. Translated: CASSPLRGGGYEQYF.

In its sample, this clonotype was seen a few times. V usage is TRBV20-1 and J usage is TRBJ1-5; no firm D call. V gave up 6 bases and J gave up 5 bases, with 14 bases separating them. Germline V gene sequence: CDR1 DFQATT, CDR2 SNEGSKA (reference sequence). The CDR3 is made up of 13 amino acids. The CDR3 protein is CSATRTADQPQHF. CDR3 in DNA: TGCAGTGCCACCAGGACGGCCGATCAGCCCCAGCATTTT.

This clonotype has ten or more counts. CDR3 amino acids: CASITGDSEKLFF. The CDR3 nucleotides are TGTGCCAGCATCACAGGGGACAGTGAAAAACTGTTTTTT. The rearrangement uses TRBV28 and TRBJ1-4, with TRBD1 identical over 7 bases. This CDR3 is built from 13 residues. The germline CDR1 and CDR2 sequences are MDHEN and SYDVKM. V lost 7 bases and J lost 7; bases outside the gene matches: 6.

This clonotype was counted ten times or more. CDR3 sequence (DNA): TGCGCCAGCAGCTTGGGATTACTAGCGGGGTACAATGAGCAGTTCTTC. Encoded protein: CASSLGLLAGYNEQFF. This sequence joins TRBV5-1 and TRBJ2-1; 10 nucleotides align to TRBD2. This CDR3 has 16 residues. J gave up 4 bases and V 0 bases, and 4 bases lay outside the gene matches. Germline CDR1 and CDR2: SGHRS and YFSETQ.

This clonotype was observed many times. A much larger clone is a single base away; this may be a read error. V gene TRBV3-1 combines with J gene TRBJ2-7; D gene ambiguous. V was clipped by 3 bases and J by 3 bases, with 6 bases between them. The CDR3 is 12 amino acids. Looked up from germline, CDR1 is LGHDT and CDR2 is YNNKEL (reference sequence). CDR3 coding DNA: TGTGCCAGCAGCCATGAGAGCTACGAGCAGTACTTC. This translates into CASSHESYEQYF.

The genes are TRBV5-6 and TRBJ2-3, with no clear D. The germline V gene encodes CDR1 SGHDT and CDR2 YYEEEE. Trimming left V 4 bases short and J 1 base short, with 10 bases between. This CDR3 region has 14 residues. CDR3 residues: CASSPKVRTDTQYF. In DNA form, the CDR3 reads TGTGCCAGCAGCCCGAAGGTACGCACAGATACGCAGTATTTT.

The table lists this clonotype with a few counts. V usage is TRBV13 and J usage is TRBJ2-1; 8 bases match TRBD2. Germline V lookup: CDR1 PRHDT, CDR2 FYEKMQ (reference sequence). Trimming took 5 bases from V and 0 from J; bases not matched to a gene: 6. The CDR3 sequence is 16 residues long. The CDR3 DNA sequence: TGTGCCAGCAGCCTACTAGCGGTGTACTCCTACAATGAGCAGTTCTTC. This sequence encodes CASSLLAVYSYNEQFF.

The V gene is TRBV4-2, the J gene TRBJ2-2, with TRBD1 matching 11 bases. The CDR3 is made up of 16 amino acids. Unmatched junction bases numbered 3, after V lost 4 bases and J lost 2 bases. Germline CDR1 LGHNA, CDR2 YNFKEQ. The CDR3 reads CASSPGTGGNTGELFF. For the CDR3, the DNA is TGTGCCAGCAGCCCCGGGACAGGGGGAAACACCGGGGAGCTGTTTTTT.

The rearrangement links TRBV7-3 to TRBJ2-1; tentatively, D is TRBD1 or TRBD2 (6 bases each). The germline V gene has CDR1 SGHTA and CDR2 FQGTGA. Trimming took 3 bases from V and 9 from J, leaving 21 bases between them. The CDR3 covers 16 residues. Written as DNA, the CDR3 is TGTGCCAGCAGCTTCGCGGTTTTGGGGGGACAAGGTGAGCAGTTCTTC. Amino acids: CASSFAVLGGQGEQFF.

There are many counts of this clonotype. The chain uses TRBV27 and TRBJ1-6; D is undetermined. V dropped 3 bases and J dropped 4 bases, with 7 bases sitting between them. Germline V gives CDR1 MNHEY, CDR2 SMNVEV (reference sequence). The CDR3 loop spans 14 amino acids. CDR3 region: CASSFEPYNSPLHF. CDR3 DNA: TGTGCCAGCAGTTTCGAACCGTATAATTCACCCCTCCACTTT.

This clonotype was picked up many times. V gene TRBV28 combines with J gene TRBJ2-7; D gene unclear. V dropped 4 bases and J dropped 0 bases, with 1 base sitting between them. CDR3 length equals 11 residues. Looked up from germline, CDR1 is MDHEN and CDR2 is SYDVKM. The CDR3 nucleotides are TGTGCCAGCAGTTACTCCTACGAGCAGTACTTC. Protein sequence: CASSYSYEQYF.

This rearrangement joins TRBV6-2 or TRBV6-3 to TRBJ2-5; 14 bases fit TRBD2. Germline loops: CDR1 MNHEY, CDR2 SVGEGT. The CDR3 runs to 17 residues. V lost 2 bases, J lost 5 bases, and 7 bases stayed unmatched. CDR3 sequence: CASSYRGGLAGDETQYF. The DNA of the CDR3 is TGTGCCAGCAGTTACCGGGGGGGACTAGCGGGAGACGAGACCCAGTACTTC.

This clonotype has a handful of counts. The chain employs TRBV28 and TRBJ1-3; D gene unclear. Per the germline V gene, CDR1 is MDHEN and CDR2 is SYDVKM. CDR3 length: 16 amino acids. Trimming left V 0 bases short and J 1 base short, with 10 bases between. The CDR3 spells CASSLWASGSGNTIYF. CDR3 in DNA: TGTGCCAGCAGTTTATGGGCTTCGGGATCTGGAAACACCATATATTTT. The full variable domain, completed using reference TRBV28 and TRBJ1-3, is DVKVTQSSRYLVKRTGEKVFLECVQDMDHENMFWYRQDPGLGLRLIYFSYDVKMKEKGDIPEGYSVSREKKERFSLILESASTNQTSMYLCASSLWASGSGNTIYFGEGSWLTVV.

The chain joins TRBV29-1 to TRBJ2-1; D ambiguous. Germline V CDR1 and CDR2: SQVTM, ANQGSEA. Trimming took 5 bases from V and 7 from J, leaving 9 bases between them. The CDR3 runs 11 residues. The CDR3 region has the DNA TGCAGCGTTCCAAAACTGAATGAGCAGTTCTTC. Translating it yields CSVPKLNEQFF.